These T cell receptor beta chains were read from a single sample in a study of blood T cell repertoires in COVID-19. Sequenced by immunoSEQ multiplex PCR; TCRdb stores in-frame clones only, minus some. Among approximately 76,000 clones listed, roughly 84% were seen once. The sample consisted of peripheral blood. Receptors were obtained from a woman aged 55-75 years with acute or convalescent COVID-19. CDR3s include the opening cysteine and the closing phenylalanine or tryptophan. A D gene is named only where the DNA matches it firmly. Expanded clones are given a class, and other clones once, few, many or no size at all.

length,V,D,size,J,DNA,CDR3
13,TRBV7-9,NA,NA,TRBJ2-7,TGTGCCAGCAGCTTAGATCAGGTGACCGAGCAGTACTTC,CASSLDQVTEQYF
15,TRBV7-9,TRBD1,NA,TRBJ2-2,TGTGCCAGCAGCCTTAGGGACAGTGGGACCGGGGAGCTGTTTTTT,CASSLRDSGTGELFF
15,TRBV7-2,TRBD1,NA,TRBJ1-2,TGTGCCAGCAGCCCGGGACAGGGGGGGGCCTATGGCTACACCTTC,CASSPGQGGAYGYTF
13,TRBV9,NA,few,TRBJ2-2,TGTGCCAGCAGCGTAGACGAGACCGGGGAGCTGTTTTTT,CASSVDETGELFF
15,TRBV5-1,TRBD1,NA,TRBJ1-2,TGCGCCAGCAGCTTGAACAGGGGCCGCTTCTATGGCTACACCTTC,CASSLNRGRFYGYTF
14,TRBV19,TRBD1,NA,TRBJ2-1,TGTGCCAGTAGCAATACAGGGGCGGTTACAGGGCAGTTCTTC,CASSNTGAVTGQFF
11,TRBV2,NA,NA,TRBJ1-2,TGTGCCAGCAGTGAACAGGTCGGCTACACCTTC,CASSEQVGYTF
14,TRBV5-6,NA,NA,TRBJ2-1,TGTGCCAGCAGCTTGGATTCAGGATGGAATGAGCAGTTCTTC,CASSLDSGWNEQFF
14,TRBV18,NA,NA,TRBJ2-7,TGTGCCAGCTCACGAGAACAGGGCTCCTACGAGCAGTACTTC,CASSREQGSYEQYF
16,TRBV3-1/TRBV3-2,TRBD2,NA,TRBJ2-1,TGTGCCAGCGAGAAACCCGGGACTAGCGGGGGGAATGAGCAGTTCTTC,CASEKPGTSGGNEQFF
14,TRBV6-6,NA,NA,TRBJ1-2,TGTGCCAGCAGCGCTCTGGGGGGGGAGGGCGGCTACACCTTC,CASSALGGEGGYTF
14,TRBV19,NA,NA,TRBJ2-3,TGTGCCAGTACAGTAGGGGGATCGGCAGATACGCAGTATTTT,CASTVGGSADTQYF
16,TRBV4-2,NA,NA,TRBJ1-4,TGTGCCAGCAGCCAAGGGGCGGGTGGTATTCGTGAAAAACTGTTTTTT,CASSQGAGGIREKLFF
17,TRBV9,TRBD1,NA,TRBJ1-3,TGTGCCAGCAGCGTAGGGACGGGGACAGGGGTCGGAAACACCATATATTTT,CASSVGTGTGVGNTIYF
14,TRBV10-3,TRBD2,few,TRBJ2-1,TGTGCCATCAGGACCGGGACTATTAACAATGAGCAGTTCTTC,CAIRTGTINNEQFF
14,TRBV18,NA,once,TRBJ2-3,TGTGCCAGCCGGAAGGAGTTTAGAAGAGATACGCAGTATTTT,CASRKEFRRDTQYF
12,TRBV7-9,NA,NA,TRBJ1-4,TGTGCCAGCAGTTTGAAGAGGGAAAAACTGTTTTTT,CASSLKREKLFF
15,TRBV3-1/TRBV3-2,NA,NA,TRBJ1-2,TGTGCCAGCAGCCAAGCGGAGGTCCCCTCTCGCGGCTACACCTTC,CASSQAEVPSRGYTF
14,TRBV6-5,NA,once,TRBJ1-1,TGTGCCAGCAGTTATTCCAGATTGAACACTGAAGCTTTCTTT,CASSYSRLNTEAFF
15,TRBV3-1/TRBV3-2,NA,NA,TRBJ1-3,TGTGCCAGCAGCCAAGAACGGTCTCGAAGAAACACCATATATTTT,CASSQERSRRNTIYF
15,TRBV7-9,NA,NA,TRBJ2-2,TGTGCCAGCAGGCCTCGGACAGCCTTCACCGGGGAGCTGTTTTTT,CASRPRTAFTGELFF
13,TRBV19,NA,NA,TRBJ1-1,TGTGCCAGTAGTACGATGTTAGGAGCTGAAGCTTTCTTT,CASSTMLGAEAFF
15,TRBV5-1,NA,NA,TRBJ1-3,TGCGCCAGCAGCTTAGAAGAGAGCTCTGGAAACACCATATATTTT,CASSLEESSGNTIYF
17,TRBV30,TRBD2,NA,TRBJ2-2,TGTGCCTGGAAGGGGCTAGCGGGGGCCCTGAACACCGGGGAGCTGTTTTTT,CAWKGLAGALNTGELFF
17,TRBV6-6,TRBD1,few,TRBJ1-2,TGTGCCAGCAGTCCGGGGACAGGATCTCATTCTAACTATGGCTACACCTTC,CASSPGTGSHSNYGYTF
12,TRBV13,NA,NA,TRBJ1-1,TGTGCCAGCAGCAGGACAGCCGGTGAAGCTTTCTTT,CASSRTAGEAFF
14,TRBV5-1,TRBD1,NA,TRBJ2-2,TGCGCCAGCAGCTTGGACAGGGGTGACGGGGAGCTGTTTTTT,CASSLDRGDGELFF
10,TRBV19,NA,NA,TRBJ1-2,TGTGCCACGCGAGGGGGTGGCTACACCTTC,CATRGGGYTF
16,TRBV18,NA,NA,TRBJ1-4,TGTGCCAGCTCACCCCGGACAGCGTCAACTAATGAAAAACTGTTTTTT,CASSPRTASTNEKLFF
14,TRBV7-3,TRBD1,NA,TRBJ1-1,TGTGCCAGCAGCTTCGCAGGGGGCATCACTGAAGCTTTCTTT,CASSFAGGITEAFF
15,TRBV7-2,NA,NA,TRBJ2-3,TGTGCCAGCAGCTTGGGGCCTGGCAGGGCAGATACGCAGTATTTT,CASSLGPGRADTQYF
19,TRBV9,TRBD2,NA,TRBJ2-1,TGTGCCAGCAGCGTAGTTACCCCCGGGCTAGCGGGGTCAGGAGGTGAGCAGTTCTTC,CASSVVTPGLAGSGGEQFF
14,TRBV6-6,TRBD2,few,TRBJ2-5,TGTGCCAGCAGTCTTAGCGGGGGGGGAGAGACCCAGTACTTC,CASSLSGGGETQYF
13,TRBV19,NA,NA,TRBJ1-2,TGTGCCAGTAGTATTGGCGGGGTCGGCGGCTACACCTTC,CASSIGGVGGYTF
14,TRBV5-6,NA,NA,TRBJ1-2,TGTGCCAGCAGCCCGGGGTCAGCACAGACTGGCTACACCTTC,CASSPGSAQTGYTF
15,TRBV7-3,TRBD1,NA,TRBJ1-6,TGTGCCAGCAGCTTAATGACAGGGGGGTCGACACCCCTCCACTTT,CASSLMTGGSTPLHF
15,TRBV5-1,TRBD1,NA,TRBJ1-1,TGCGCCAGCAGCTTGGGTCGGACAGGTGGCACTGAAGCTTTCTTT,CASSLGRTGGTEAFF
13,TRBV9,TRBD1,NA,TRBJ1-2,TGTGCCAGCAGCGACAGGGGGCTCTATGGCTACACCTTC,CASSDRGLYGYTF
16,TRBV6-6,TRBD1,few,TRBJ1-5,TGTGCCAGCAGGCACGAATCCGACAGGGGAGGACAGCCCCAGCATTTT,CASRHESDRGGQPQHF
16,TRBV2,TRBD2,NA,TRBJ2-3,TGTGCCAGCAGTGGCGGACTAGCGGGGGGACCCGGTACGCAGTATTTT,CASSGGLAGGPGTQYF
14,TRBV19,TRBD2,few,TRBJ2-7,TGTGCCAGTAGTGGGGGACTAGCGGGCTACGAGCAGTACTTC,CASSGGLAGYEQYF
15,TRBV11-1,NA,NA,TRBJ2-1,TGTGCCAGCAGCCTCTGGGGGGACTCCTACAATGAGCAGTTCTTC,CASSLWGDSYNEQFF
14,TRBV7-9,NA,NA,TRBJ2-7,TGTGCCAGCAGCTCACCCGGACAGACCTACGAGCAGTACTTC,CASSSPGQTYEQYF
19,TRBV10-3,TRBD2,NA,TRBJ2-1,TGTGCCATCAGGAACGGACTAGCGGGGGGCTCAGGGCCCAACAATGAGCAGTTCTTC,CAIRNGLAGGSGPNNEQFF
15,TRBV13,NA,once,TRBJ2-2,TGTGCCAGCAGCTTTAGTGCTCTAAACTCCGGGGAGCTGTTTTTT,CASSFSALNSGELFF
16,TRBV7-2,TRBD1,few,TRBJ1-2,TGTGCCAGCAGACGCCGGACAGGGGAAGGGAGCTATGGCTACACCTTC,CASRRRTGEGSYGYTF
17,TRBV5-8,NA,few,TRBJ2-2,TGTGCCAGCAGCTTGTTAGTTGGGGCCCTGAACACCGGGGAGCTGTTTTTT,CASSLLVGALNTGELFF
17,TRBV3-1/TRBV3-2,TRBD1,few,TRBJ2-3,TGTGCCAGCAGCCACAAGGCCCGGGACAGCCGCACAGATACGCAGTATTTT,CASSHKARDSRTDTQYF
15,TRBV5-5,TRBD2,NA,TRBJ2-3,TGTGCCAGCAGCTTGTTGGCGGGGGGAGCAGATACGCAGTATTTT,CASSLLAGGADTQYF
13,TRBV4-2,NA,NA,TRBJ1-1,TGTGCCAGCAGCCTACAGGGGAACACTGAAGCTTTCTTT,CASSLQGNTEAFF
17,TRBV19,TRBD1,NA,TRBJ1-1,TGTGCCAGTATATGGGGACAGGGGGCGAAAACAACCACTGAAGCTTTCTTT,CASIWGQGAKTTTEAFF
13,TRBV6-5,NA,few,TRBJ1-2,TGTGCCAGCACCAACCGGGGGAGCGAGGGCTACACCTTC,CASTNRGSEGYTF
13,TRBV10-3,TRBD2,NA,TRBJ2-3,TGTGCCATCAGCGGGGGGGAGGCAGATACGCAGTATTTT,CAISGGEADTQYF
14,TRBV24-1,NA,NA,TRBJ2-1,TGTGCCACCAGTGATGGGGGACTCGTAGGTGAGCAGTTCTTC,CATSDGGLVGEQFF
20,TRBV4-1,TRBD2,few,TRBJ2-7,TGCGCCAGCAGCCAAGCGGGCCGCGGGGGGCTTGTTGGTGGCTCCTACGAGCAGTACTTC,CASSQAGRGGLVGGSYEQYF